This entry concerns a single T cell receptor (beta chain). Its antigen is unidentified. This record belongs to a study of cytomegalovirus exposure and HLA in healthy donors. Study results and limitations: Later findings reportedly placed an Asian-associated ancestry cluster below the approximately 700-donor mean for N-insertions.

Germline CDR1 is MNHEY and CDR2 is SVGAGI. CDR3 size: 13 residues. Trimming removed 1 base at V and 7 bases at J, with 10 bases between. The PCR ran on 60 Vbeta and 13 Jbeta primers. Method: immunoSEQ multiplex PCR; TCRdb's copy keeps in-frame clones and lacks some. The sample yields 160,000 or so clones, 80% to 85% seen once. Specimen: PBMCs. The receptor was derived from a woman aged 18-29 years in good health and CMV-seronegative. The genes are TRBV6-5 and TRBJ1-2; D not resolved. This CDR3 reads CASSYWISGGYTF. CDR3 coding DNA: TGTGCCAGCAGTTACTGGATAAGCGGTGGCTACACCTTC.